This TCR beta chain was identified in a study of blood T cell repertoires in COVID-19. Overall study: Whether acute or convalescent, the COVID-19 samples came from the United States, Italy and Spain.

Germline values: CDR1 SGHDT, CDR2 YYEEEE. The CDR3 consists of 15 residues. Trimming took 4 bases from V and 3 from J, leaving 17 bases between them. Profiled with immunoSEQ multiplex PCR; TCRdb holds only in-frame clones, not every one. The data show more than 200,000 clones, with 90% seen just once and roughly 2.6% held by the top ten. The sequenced material came from peripheral blood. The chain employs TRBV5-6 and TRBJ2-7, with D possibly being TRBD2 (7 bases). This clonotype was obtained from a man aged 25 to 40 with COVID-19, enrolled during active disease. CDR3 sequence (DNA): TGTGCCAGCAGCGAGATATCGGGGGGCCGCTACGAGCAGTACTTC. The encoded protein is CASSEISGGRYEQYF. Together with reference TRBV5-6 and TRBJ2-7, the CDR3 gives the full variable domain: DAGVTQSPTHLIKTRGQQVTLRCSPKSGHDTVSWYQQALGQGPQFIFQYYEEEERQRGNFPDRFSGHQFPNYSSELNVNALLLGDSALYLCASSEISGGRYEQYFGPGTRLTVT.